This TCR beta chain was documented in a study of tumor-infiltrating lymphocytes in localized non-small cell lung cancer listed by TCRdb under 2021. Background for the entire study: The cohort included patients whose samples were collected after neoadjuvant chemotherapy, as well as both smokers and never-smokers and several histologies. Each patient contributed resected tumor tissue and uninvolved lung tissue from the same patient, described as non-adjacent to the tumor. Alongside flow cytometry, multiplex immunofluorescence, RNA-seq, exome sequencing and proteomics, TCR sequencing was applied to the same patients as one of several integrated assays. The overall ICON cohort was composed of around 150 surgical patients with localized non-small cell lung cancer whose tumors were resected. For 55 to 60 patients, immunoSEQ T-cell fraction was compared between paired tumor and uninvolved lung. Summary of the overall study and its limitations: Because assay coverage varied across patients depending on available tissue quantity, TCR sequencing was performed for only a subset of the cohort. Because different pieces of the same tissue were used for different assays, technical variation could not be separated from intratumor heterogeneity. No difference in TCR-derived T-cell fraction was observed between the flow cytometry-defined immunotypes IM1 (good prognosis) and IM2 (poor prognosis). Higher T cell infiltration in tumors than in uninvolved lung tissue was supported by TCRbeta sequencing, consistent with immunofluorescence CD3 counts.

This clone has only one observation. Its target antigen remains unknown. No base quality information exists; no much larger clone differs at one position. CDR1 and CDR2 are read off the germline V gene as MDHEN and SYDVKM. V was cut back by 6 bases and J by 4 bases, leaving a gap of 12 bases between them. Reading from cysteine to phenylalanine, the CDR3 counts 14 amino acids. Only the CDR3 DNA is retained, 42 bases long and in frame from the first base. The T-cell fraction in tumor and uninvolved lung tissue was obtained from TCR sequencing using the immunoSEQ assay. As for the original processing: To analyze survival, patients were divided into a high T-cell fraction group (upper tertile) and a low T-cell fraction group (lower two tertiles), and the two groups were compared using a log-rank test. A signed-rank test was used to test paired tumor versus uninvolved lung differences in T-cell fraction. This immuneACCESS table, as held by TCRdb, lists in-frame sequences with V and J called but not all clones. Of the missing ones, under half trace to an unresolved V gene in checked studies; the others have no known cause. The DNA was the basis for D and trimming; V, J and clone size are from that table. Within this sample are more than 10,000 clones, with approximately 85% of them counted one time only. About 3.5% of the sample goes to the ten largest clones.

Patient enrollment in ICON started in early 2016, and the final patient was enrolled in the second half of 2018. Fresh tumor and matched uninvolved tissue for in-depth immune analyses, including TCR sequencing, were collected from a subcohort of under 85 patients. No cell sorting was done, and TCR sequencing was instead run on DNA isolated from bulk tissue. The chain uses TRBV28 and TRBJ1-4, with no confidently assigned D gene. The sample comprised uninvolved lung tissue not adjacent to the tumor. The TCR sequence derives from a human donor with non-small cell lung cancer. The CDR3 sequence is CASSLRPYNEKLFF. In nucleotides, the sequence is TGTGCCAGCAGCCTCAGGCCCTATAATGAAAAACTGTTTTTT.